This T cell receptor beta chain was obtained from a study of T cells in tuberculosis. General study findings and limits: Shorter CDR3-alpha in active tuberculosis partly drove smaller distances.

TCRdb keeps only in-frame clones here, not all; method: immunoSEQ multiplex PCR. The profile shows tens of thousands of clones, under 85% of them singletons. The germline gives CDR1 SGDLS, CDR2 YYNGEE. The CDR3 length is 14 residues. Between the trimmed V and J ends, which lost 0 bases and 6 bases, there was a span of 10 bases. Comment on this clone: Its specificity is not known.

Time point of the sample: new active TB diagnosis, blood taken before or within 7 days of starting treatment. The receptor's source is an adult with tuberculosis. The sample here was PBMCs, taken at tuberculosis diagnosis. The V and J genes are TRBV9 and TRBJ2-4, with D hard to call. The CDR3 coding sequence is TGTGCCAGCAGCGTAGGACCTAGAAGAAACATTCAGTACTTC. Its translation is CASSVGPRRNIQYF. The full variable domain, with the rest looked up from reference TRBV9 and TRBJ2-4, is DSGVTQTPKHLITATGQRVTLRCSPRSGDLSVYWYQQSLDQGLQFLIQYYNGEERAKGNILERFSAQQFPDLHSELNLSSLELGDSALYFCASSVGPRRNIQYFGAGTRLSVL.